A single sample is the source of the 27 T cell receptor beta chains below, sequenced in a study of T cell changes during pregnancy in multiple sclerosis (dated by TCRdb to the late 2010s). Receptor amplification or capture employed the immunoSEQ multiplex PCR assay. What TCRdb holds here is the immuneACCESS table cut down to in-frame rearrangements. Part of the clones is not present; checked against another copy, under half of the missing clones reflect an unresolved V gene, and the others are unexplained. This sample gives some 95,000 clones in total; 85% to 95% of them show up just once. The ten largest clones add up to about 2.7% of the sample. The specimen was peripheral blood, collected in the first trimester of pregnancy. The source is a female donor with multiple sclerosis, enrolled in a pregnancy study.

This chain's CDR3 is CASSTGTGVPYEQYF. The DNA of the CDR3 is TGTGCCAGTAGTACCGGGACAGGGGTCCCCTACGAGCAGTACTTC. V gene TRBV19 combines with J gene TRBJ2-7; TRBD1 matches 10 bases. With V trimmed by 4 bases and J by 2 bases, 5 bases remained unmatched. CDR3 length equals 15 residues. Germline assignment: CDR1 LNHDA and CDR2 SQIVND (reference sequence).

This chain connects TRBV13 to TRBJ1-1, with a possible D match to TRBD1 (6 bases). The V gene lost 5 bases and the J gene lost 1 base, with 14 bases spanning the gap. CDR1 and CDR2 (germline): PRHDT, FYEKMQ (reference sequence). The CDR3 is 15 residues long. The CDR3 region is CASSRHDRPNTEAFF. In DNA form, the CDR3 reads TGTGCCAGCAGCAGGCACGACAGGCCGAACACTGAAGCTTTCTTT.

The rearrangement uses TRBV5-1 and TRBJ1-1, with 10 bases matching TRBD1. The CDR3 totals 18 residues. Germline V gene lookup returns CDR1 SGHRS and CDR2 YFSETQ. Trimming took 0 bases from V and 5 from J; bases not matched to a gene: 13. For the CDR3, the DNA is TGCGCCAGCAGCTTGGCTGGACAGGGGGAGACGGGGGGGACTGAAGCTTTCTTT. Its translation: CASSLAGQGETGGTEAFF.

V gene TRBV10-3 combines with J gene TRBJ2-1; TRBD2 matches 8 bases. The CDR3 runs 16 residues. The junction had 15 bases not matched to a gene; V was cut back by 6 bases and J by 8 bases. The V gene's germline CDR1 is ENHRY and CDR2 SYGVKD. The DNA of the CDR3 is TGTGCCATCAGGGGCGATACTAGCGGCAGTGGGTATGAGCAGTTCTTC. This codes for CAIRGDTSGSGYEQFF.

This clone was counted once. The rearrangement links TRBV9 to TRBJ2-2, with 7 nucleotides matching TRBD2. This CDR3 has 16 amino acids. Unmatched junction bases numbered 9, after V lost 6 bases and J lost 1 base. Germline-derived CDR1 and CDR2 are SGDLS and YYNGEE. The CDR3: CASNVGRELNTGELFF. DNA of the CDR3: TGTGCCAGCAACGTGGGGCGGGAGCTGAACACCGGGGAGCTGTTTTTT.

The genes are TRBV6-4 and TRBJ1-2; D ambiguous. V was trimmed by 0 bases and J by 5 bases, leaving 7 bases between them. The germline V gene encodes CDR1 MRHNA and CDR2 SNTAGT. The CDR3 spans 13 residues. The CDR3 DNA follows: TGTGCCAGCAGTGACTCTACCGAGTATGGCTACACCTTC. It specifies CASSDSTEYGYTF.

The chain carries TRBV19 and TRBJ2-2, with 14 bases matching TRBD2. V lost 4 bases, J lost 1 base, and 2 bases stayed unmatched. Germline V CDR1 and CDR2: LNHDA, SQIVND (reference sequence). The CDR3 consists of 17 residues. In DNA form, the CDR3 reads TGTGCCAGTAGTACCGGGACTAGCGGGAGGAACACCGGGGAGCTGTTTTTT. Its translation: CASSTGTSGRNTGELFF.

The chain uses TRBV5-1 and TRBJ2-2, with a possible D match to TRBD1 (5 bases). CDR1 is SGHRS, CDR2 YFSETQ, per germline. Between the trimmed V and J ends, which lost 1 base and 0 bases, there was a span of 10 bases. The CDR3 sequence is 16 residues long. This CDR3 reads CASSLTGHPNTGELFF. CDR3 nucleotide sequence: TGCGCCAGCAGCTTGACAGGCCACCCGAACACCGGGGAGCTGTTTTTT.

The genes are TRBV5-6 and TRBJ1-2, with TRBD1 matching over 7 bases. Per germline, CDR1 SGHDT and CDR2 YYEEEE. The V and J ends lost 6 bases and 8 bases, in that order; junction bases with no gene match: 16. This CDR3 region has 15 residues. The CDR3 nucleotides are TGTGCCAGCACCTTTGCCAGAGCGACAGGGAGAGGCTACACCTTC. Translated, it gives CASTFARATGRGYTF.

The CDR3, as DNA: TGTGCCAGCAGTCCCCAACGCAGAAGTTCCGGAAACACCATATATTTT. Amino acid sequence: CASSPQRRSSGNTIYF. This chain connects TRBV6-4 to TRBJ1-3; D remains ambiguous. The CDR3 totals 16 residues. The ends were cut back, 5 bases at V and 4 bases at J, with 18 bases in the middle. The V gene's germline CDR1 is MRHNA and CDR2 SNTAGT.

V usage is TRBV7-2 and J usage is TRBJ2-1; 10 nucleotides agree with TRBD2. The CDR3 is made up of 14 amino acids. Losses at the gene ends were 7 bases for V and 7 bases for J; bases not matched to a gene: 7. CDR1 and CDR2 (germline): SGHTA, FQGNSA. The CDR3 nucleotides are TGTGCCAGCATTTCTGAACTAGCGGGGAATGAGCAGTTCTTC. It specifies CASISELAGNEQFF.

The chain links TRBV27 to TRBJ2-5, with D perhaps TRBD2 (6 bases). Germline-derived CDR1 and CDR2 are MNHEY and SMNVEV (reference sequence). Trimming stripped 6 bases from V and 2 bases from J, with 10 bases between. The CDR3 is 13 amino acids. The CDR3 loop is CASSLRGQETQYF. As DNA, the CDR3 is TGTGCCAGCAGCCTCCGGGGGCAAGAGACCCAGTACTTC.

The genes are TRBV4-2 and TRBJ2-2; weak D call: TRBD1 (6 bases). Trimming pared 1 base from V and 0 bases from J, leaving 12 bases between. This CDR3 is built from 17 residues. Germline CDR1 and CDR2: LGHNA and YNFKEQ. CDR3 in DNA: TGTGCCAGCAGCCAAGTTAGGGGGTTCGCGAACACCGGGGAGCTGTTTTTT. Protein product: CASSQVRGFANTGELFF.

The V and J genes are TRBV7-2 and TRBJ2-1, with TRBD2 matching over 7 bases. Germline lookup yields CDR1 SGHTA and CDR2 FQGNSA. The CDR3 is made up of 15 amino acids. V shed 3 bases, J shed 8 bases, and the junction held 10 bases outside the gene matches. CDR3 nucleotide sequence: TGTGCCAGCAGCTTTCTGAGGACTAGGTCCGATGAGCAGTTCTTC. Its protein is CASSFLRTRSDEQFF.

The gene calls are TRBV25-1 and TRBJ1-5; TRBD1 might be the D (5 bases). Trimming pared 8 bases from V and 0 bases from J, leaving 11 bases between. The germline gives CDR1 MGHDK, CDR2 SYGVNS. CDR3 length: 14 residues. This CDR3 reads CASSPGGSNQPQHF. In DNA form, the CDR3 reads TGTGCCAGCTCTCCCGGGGGTAGCAATCAGCCCCAGCATTTT.

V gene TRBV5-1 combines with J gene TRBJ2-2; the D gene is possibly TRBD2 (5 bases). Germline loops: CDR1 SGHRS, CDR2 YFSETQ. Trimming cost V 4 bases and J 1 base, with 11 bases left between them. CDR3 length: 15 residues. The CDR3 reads CASSIEGGNTGELFF. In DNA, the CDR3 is TGCGCCAGCAGCATAGAGGGCGGGAACACCGGGGAGCTGTTTTTT.

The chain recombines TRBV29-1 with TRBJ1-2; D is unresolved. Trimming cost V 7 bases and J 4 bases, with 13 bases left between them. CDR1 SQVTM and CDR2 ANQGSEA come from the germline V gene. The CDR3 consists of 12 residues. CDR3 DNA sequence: TGCAGCGCTGGGGAGGCCTCCTATGGCTACACCTTC. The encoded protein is CSAGEASYGYTF.

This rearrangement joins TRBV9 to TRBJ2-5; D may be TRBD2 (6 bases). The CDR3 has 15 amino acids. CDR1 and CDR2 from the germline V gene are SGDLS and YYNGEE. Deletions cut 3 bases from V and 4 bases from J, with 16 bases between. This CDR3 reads CASSAGDSPAETQYF. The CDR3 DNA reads TGTGCCAGCAGCGCCGGGGACTCTCCGGCAGAGACCCAGTACTTC.

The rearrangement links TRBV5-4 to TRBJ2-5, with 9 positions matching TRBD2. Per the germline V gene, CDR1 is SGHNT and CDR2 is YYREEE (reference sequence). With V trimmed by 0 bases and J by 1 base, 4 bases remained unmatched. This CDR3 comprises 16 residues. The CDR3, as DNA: TGTGCCAGCAGCTTGGGCGGGAGGGCCCCCCAAGAGACCCAGTACTTC. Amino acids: CASSLGGRAPQETQYF. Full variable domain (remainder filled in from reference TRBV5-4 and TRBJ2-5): ETGVTQSPTHLIKTRGQQVTLRCSSQSGHNTVSWYQQALGQGPQFIFQYYREEENGRGNFPPRFSGLQFPNYSSELNVNALELDDSALYLCASSLGGRAPQETQYFGPGTRLLVL.

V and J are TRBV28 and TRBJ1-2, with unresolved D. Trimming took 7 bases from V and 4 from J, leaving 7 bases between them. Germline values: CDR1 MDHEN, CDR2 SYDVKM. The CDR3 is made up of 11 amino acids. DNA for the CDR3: TGTGCCAGCAACGAGGGCTATGGCTACACCTTC. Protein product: CASNEGYGYTF.

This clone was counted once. CDR3 DNA sequence: TGCGCCAGCAGCTTGCAGGGGCGTAATGAAAAACTGTTTTTT. The encoded protein is CASSLQGRNEKLFF. This rearrangement joins TRBV5-1 to TRBJ1-4; possibly TRBD1 for D (6 bases). Trimming stripped 1 base from V and 4 bases from J, with 8 bases between. Germline values: CDR1 SGHRS, CDR2 YFSETQ. The CDR3 has 14 residues.

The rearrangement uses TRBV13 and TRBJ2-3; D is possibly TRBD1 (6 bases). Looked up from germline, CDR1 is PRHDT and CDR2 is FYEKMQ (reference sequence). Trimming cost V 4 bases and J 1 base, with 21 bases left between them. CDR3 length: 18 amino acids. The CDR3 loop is CASSWMSVTGYGTDTQYF. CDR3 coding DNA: TGTGCCAGCAGCTGGATGTCCGTGACAGGCTACGGCACAGATACGCAGTATTTT.

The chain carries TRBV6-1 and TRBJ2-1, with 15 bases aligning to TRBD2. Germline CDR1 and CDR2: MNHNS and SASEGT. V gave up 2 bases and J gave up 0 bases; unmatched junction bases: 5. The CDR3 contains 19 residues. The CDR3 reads CASSERGTSGRYSYNEQFF. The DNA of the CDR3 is TGTGCCAGCAGTGAAAGGGGGACTAGCGGGAGGTACTCCTACAATGAGCAGTTCTTC.

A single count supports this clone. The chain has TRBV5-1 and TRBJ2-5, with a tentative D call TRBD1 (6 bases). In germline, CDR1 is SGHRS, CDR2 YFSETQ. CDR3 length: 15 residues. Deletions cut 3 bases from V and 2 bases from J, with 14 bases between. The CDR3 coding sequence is TGCGCCAGCAGCTCTCAGGGGCTAGGTCAAGAGACCCAGTACTTC. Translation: CASSSQGLGQETQYF. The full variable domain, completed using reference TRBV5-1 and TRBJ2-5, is KAGVTQTPRYLIKTRGQQVTLSCSPISGHRSVSWYQQTPGQGLQFLFEYFSETQRNKGNFPGRFSGRQFSNSRSEMNVSTLELGDSALYLCASSSQGLGQETQYFGPGTRLLVL.

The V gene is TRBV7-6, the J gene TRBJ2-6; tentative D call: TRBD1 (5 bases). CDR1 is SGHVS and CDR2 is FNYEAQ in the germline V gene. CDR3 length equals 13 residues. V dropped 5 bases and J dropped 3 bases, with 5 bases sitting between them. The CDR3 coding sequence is TGTGCCAGCAGCCAGGGTGGGGCCAACGTCCTGACTTTC. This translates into CASSQGGANVLTF.

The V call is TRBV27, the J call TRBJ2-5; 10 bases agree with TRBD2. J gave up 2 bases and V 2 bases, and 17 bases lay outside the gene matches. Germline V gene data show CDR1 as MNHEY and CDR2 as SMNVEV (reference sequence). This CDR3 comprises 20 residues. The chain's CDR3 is CASSLRRTSGQRGLQETQYF. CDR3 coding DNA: TGTGCCAGCAGTTTACGAAGGACTAGCGGACAGCGGGGGCTACAAGAGACCCAGTACTTC.

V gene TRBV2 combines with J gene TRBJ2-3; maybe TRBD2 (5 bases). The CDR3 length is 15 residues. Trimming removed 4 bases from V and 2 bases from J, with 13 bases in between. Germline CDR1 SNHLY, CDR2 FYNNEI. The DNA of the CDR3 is TGTGCCAGCAGTGTGGACGGGAACCCCACAGATACGCAGTATTTT. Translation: CASSVDGNPTDTQYF. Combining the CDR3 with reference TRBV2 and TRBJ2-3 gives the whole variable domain EPEVTQTPSHQVTQMGQEVILRCVPISNHLYFYWYRQILGQKVEFLVSFYNNEISEKSEIFDDQFSVERPDGSNFTLKIRSTKLEDSAMYFCASSVDGNPTDTQYFGPGTRLTVL.